This is a list of T cell receptor beta chains from one sample in a study of Tregs in tolerant kidney transplant recipients. Libraries were prepared by immunoSEQ multiplex PCR; TCRdb keeps only in-frame clonotypes and omits some of them. The table has about 240,000 clones, about 80% seen once. Sequencing was performed on CD4+ T cells from blood. These receptors all come from a human donor in good health. Each CDR3 is given with its conserved first and last residue. The D gene is left open where the match is weak. Clone sizes are given selectively: once, few, many, or a class where the clone is expanded.

>.|.|TRBV19|TRBJ1-1
TGTGCCAGTAGTATCCAAAGACAGGCCCCGAACACTGAAGCTTTCTTT
CASSIQRQAPNTEAFF
>.|.|TRBV11-2|TRBJ2-7
TGTGCCAGCAGCTCAATAAACTACGAGCAGTACTTC
CASSSINYEQYF
>once|.|TRBV7-9|TRBJ2-7
TGTGCCAGCAGCTTAGTTATGGGAACCTACGAGCAGTACTTC
CASSLVMGTYEQYF
>.|TRBD1|TRBV9|TRBJ1-4
TGTGCCAGCAGCCCTTTAGGACAGGCCTACTATGCAACTAATGAAAAACTGTTTTTT
CASSPLGQAYYATNEKLFF
>.|TRBD2|TRBV6-5|TRBJ2-3
TGTGCCAGCGGTGCTAGCGGGTCCACAGATACGCAGTATTTT
CASGASGSTDTQYF
>.|.|TRBV6-5|TRBJ1-4
TGTGCCAGCAGATTCAGCGCAACTAATGAAAAACTGTTTTTT
CASRFSATNEKLFF
>few|TRBD1|TRBV5-1|TRBJ1-3
TGCGCCAGCAGCTTGGGAGGACAGGGATCTGGAAACACCATATATTTT
CASSLGGQGSGNTIYF
>once|.|TRBV2|TRBJ2-7
TGTGCCAGCAGTGAAGCCCAGCCTCAGTACTTC
CASSEAQPQYF
>.|.|TRBV30|TRBJ1-2
TGTGCCTGGAGTGTACAGACAGTCTATGGCTACACCTTC
CAWSVQTVYGYTF
>.|.|TRBV7-7|TRBJ2-2
TGTGCCAGCAGATCGACAGGCGGGGAGCTGTTTTTT
CASRSTGGELFF
>.|TRBD1|TRBV30|TRBJ2-7
TGTGCCTGGAGTGTACAAGGGGGCGGCGAGCAGTACTTC
CAWSVQGGGEQYF
>.|TRBD1|TRBV27|TRBJ1-5
TGTGCCAGCAGTTTATCGAGAGTCGGACAGGAGAACAATCAGCCCCAGCATTTT
CASSLSRVGQENNQPQHF
>.|.|TRBV5-1|TRBJ2-1
TGCGCCAGCGGCGAGAATACAGGGAACAATGAGCAGTTCTTC
CASGENTGNNEQFF
>.|.|TRBV11-2|TRBJ2-3
TGTGCCAGCAGCTTAGATCGGCTTGATACGCAGTATTTT
CASSLDRLDTQYF
>.|.|TRBV6-1|TRBJ2-7
TGTGCCAGCAGTCCGTGGGAGTACGAGCAGTACTTC
CASSPWEYEQYF
>.|.|TRBV10-2|TRBJ1-5
TGCGCCAGCGCCGGGGGGGCGAATCAGCCCCAGCATTTT
CASAGGANQPQHF
>.|TRBD2|TRBV10-1|TRBJ2-7
TGCGCCAGCAGCGGAGCGGGAGGGCCTTACGAGCAGTACTTC
CASSGAGGPYEQYF
>.|.|TRBV28|TRBJ1-5
TGTGCCAGCAGTTTATTTTGGAGGGCGCAGCCCCAGCATTTT
CASSLFWRAQPQHF
>once|.|TRBV18|TRBJ2-7
TGTGCCAGCTCACCCAGACCTTCTCGGGGGAGCTACGAGCAGTACTTC
CASSPRPSRGSYEQYF
>.|TRBD1|TRBV18|TRBJ2-7
TGTGCCAGCTCAGCGAGCCGGGACAGGGCTTTCGAGCAGTACTTC
CASSASRDRAFEQYF
>.|.|TRBV5-1|TRBJ2-2
TGCGCCAGCAGCTTGTTAGGACAGAAAAACACCGGGGAGCTGTTTTTT
CASSLLGQKNTGELFF
>.|TRBD1|TRBV5-1|TRBJ1-1
TGCGCCAGCAGCTGGACAGGGGACACTGAAGCTTTCTTT
CASSWTGDTEAFF
>.|.|TRBV11-2|TRBJ2-1
TGTGCCAGCAGCTTAGTCTTACGCTCCTACAATGAGCAGTTCTTC
CASSLVLRSYNEQFF
>.|.|TRBV6-5|TRBJ1-4
TGTGCCAGCAGTACCAGACGGACAACTAATGAAAAACTGTTTTTT
CASSTRRTTNEKLFF
>.|.|TRBV12-5|TRBJ1-1
TGTGCTAGTTCATCCCGCATGAACACTGAAGCTTTCTTT
CASSSRMNTEAFF
>.|TRBD1|TRBV5-1|TRBJ1-5
TGCGCCAGCAGCTCCGGGACAGAGATCAATCAGCCCCAGCATTTT
CASSSGTEINQPQHF
>few|.|TRBV19|TRBJ1-6
TGTGCCAGTAGTGGAAGCAATTCACCCCTCCACTTT
CASSGSNSPLHF
>once|TRBD1|TRBV7-9|TRBJ2-5
TGTGCCAGCAGCTCCTGGGACAGAGAAGAGACCCAGTACTTC
CASSSWDREETQYF
>once|TRBD1|TRBV25-1|TRBJ1-6
TGTGCCAGCAGACCACCCGGGACAGGGGGCTCACCCCTCCACTTT
CASRPPGTGGSPLHF
>.|TRBD1|TRBV11-2|TRBJ2-7
TGTGCCAGCAGGATTGGGGACAGGGATAACGAGCAGTACTTC
CASRIGDRDNEQYF
>.|TRBD2|TRBV5-4|TRBJ2-2
TGTGCCAGCAGCTTGAGTAGCGGGAGAGAAACCGGGGAGCTGTTTTTT
CASSLSSGRETGELFF
>.|.|TRBV6-6|TRBJ1-5
TGTGCCAGCAGGACGGTCTCGAGCAATCAGCCCCAGCATTTT
CASRTVSSNQPQHF
>few|.|TRBV6-1|TRBJ2-7
TGTGCCAGCAGTGAACTCGGAGGAAGGGAGCAGTACTTC
CASSELGGREQYF
>.|.|TRBV5-4|TRBJ2-5
TGTGCCAGCAGCCCAGCGGTGTCTCGGGGTTGGACCCAGTACTTC
CASSPAVSRGWTQYF
>.|TRBD2|TRBV5-1|TRBJ2-3
TGCGCCAGCAGCTTAGTAGCGGGGGGGACTAGCACAGATACGCAGTATTTT
CASSLVAGGTSTDTQYF
>few|.|TRBV11-3|TRBJ1-4
TGTGCCAGCAGCCCCGACGGGGACCCTGGATCCAATGAAAAACTGTTTTTT
CASSPDGDPGSNEKLFF
>once|TRBD1|TRBV7-9|TRBJ1-2
TGTGCCAGCAGCGTGACAGGGACACGGGGCTACACCTTC
CASSVTGTRGYTF
>.|.|TRBV6-4|TRBJ2-1
TGTGCCAGCAGTGAAAGGGGCATTGGGAATGAGCAGTTCTTC
CASSERGIGNEQFF
>.|.|TRBV7-3|TRBJ1-1
TGTGCCAGCAGCTCCGGACGGAGCACTGAAGCTTTCTTT
CASSSGRSTEAFF
>.|.|TRBV25-1|TRBJ1-1
TGTGCCAGCACTGAAGCTTTCTTT
CASTEAFF